The 15 T cell receptor beta chains presented below share a single source sample, sequenced in a study of blood T cell repertoires in COVID-19 (dated by TCRdb to 2020 to 2022). Receptor amplification or capture employed the immunoSEQ multiplex PCR assay. Drawn from immuneACCESS, this table holds only the in-frame rearrangements with V and J called that TCRdb kept. Clones are partly lost; checked studies trace under half to an unresolved V gene and leave the rest unexplained. This sample comprises fewer than 200,000 clones, 84% of them detected only once. The top ten hold less than 3.5% of the sample. The source material was PBMCs or T cells enriched from blood (not recorded which). Receptor source: a woman in her twenties or thirties who had been exposed to COVID-19.

The V and J genes are TRBV9 and TRBJ2-2; no clear D gene. The germline gives CDR1 SGDLS, CDR2 YYNGEE. The CDR3 runs to 16 residues. Trimming stripped 0 bases from V and 3 bases from J, with 12 bases between. Here the CDR3 reads CASSVGVSRDTGELFF. In nucleotides, the CDR3 is TGTGCCAGCAGCGTAGGCGTTAGCCGGGACACCGGGGAGCTGTTTTTT.

The genes are TRBV19 and TRBJ1-1; D uncertain. The CDR3 has 14 residues. Deletions cut 1 base from V and 3 bases from J, with 9 bases between. The germline V gene has CDR1 LNHDA and CDR2 SQIVND (reference sequence). The CDR3 here is CASSIVSSHTEAFF. The DNA for the CDR3 is TGTGCCAGTAGTATAGTGTCCAGTCACACTGAAGCTTTCTTT. The complete variable domain, with remaining parts taken from reference TRBV19 and TRBJ1-1, reads DGGITQSPKYLFRKEGQNVTLSCEQNLNHDAMYWYRQDPGQGLRLIYYSQIVNDFQKGDIAEGYSVSREKKESFPLTVTSAQKNPTAFYLCASSIVSSHTEAFFGQGTRLTVV.

The rearrangement uses TRBV20-1 and TRBJ1-5; D gene uncertain. The CDR3 is 14 amino acids. From germline, CDR1 is DFQATT and CDR2 SNEGSKA (reference sequence). Trimming stripped 3 bases from V and 3 bases from J, with 12 bases between. The DNA for the CDR3 is TGCAGTGCTAGTTACCCAGTTTACAATCAGCCCCAGCATTTT. This sequence encodes CSASYPVYNQPQHF.

The gene calls are TRBV27 and TRBJ2-7; D possibly corresponds to TRBD1 (6 bases). Trimming cost V 2 bases and J 3 bases, with 11 bases left between them. CDR1 and CDR2 from the germline V gene are MNHEY and SMNVEV (reference sequence). The CDR3 runs 14 residues. CDR3 in amino acids: CASSLTGLGYEQYF. The CDR3 DNA sequence: TGTGCCAGCAGTTTAACAGGGTTGGGCTACGAGCAGTACTTC.

The chain links TRBV9 to TRBJ2-2, with no clear D. The germline V gene encodes CDR1 SGDLS and CDR2 YYNGEE. Trimming cost V 3 bases and J 6 bases, with 12 bases left between them. This CDR3 is built from 14 residues. CDR3 protein: CASSESIVPGELFF. CDR3 coding DNA: TGTGCCAGCAGCGAATCAATAGTTCCCGGGGAGCTGTTTTTT.

This chain joins TRBV19 and TRBJ2-5; TRBD2 might be the D (5 bases). The CDR3 covers 16 residues. The germline gives CDR1 LNHDA, CDR2 SQIVND (reference sequence). The V end lost 1 base, the J end lost 0 bases, and 12 bases lay between the germline ends. The DNA for the CDR3 is TGTGCCAGTAGTATAGGTAGGTCGGACTACCAAGAGACCCAGTACTTC. Its translation is CASSIGRSDYQETQYF.

The V and J genes are TRBV5-1 and TRBJ1-2; tentative D call: TRBD1 (6 bases). This CDR3 contains 18 residues. Trimming took off 3 bases at V and 3 bases at J, with 24 bases between the two ends. Germline V gives CDR1 SGHRS, CDR2 YFSETQ. The CDR3 protein is CASSSGGGAYISDYGYTF. The DNA for the CDR3 is TGCGCCAGCAGCTCGGGGGGGGGCGCGTACATCTCGGACTATGGCTACACCTTC. Full variable domain (remainder filled in from reference TRBV5-1 and TRBJ1-2): KAGVTQTPRYLIKTRGQQVTLSCSPISGHRSVSWYQQTPGQGLQFLFEYFSETQRNKGNFPGRFSGRQFSNSRSEMNVSTLELGDSALYLCASSSGGGAYISDYGYTFGSGTRLTVV.

The DNA of the CDR3 is TGTGCCAGCACTAGCGGGGGGAAAAACATTCAGTACTTC. Its protein is CASTSGGKNIQYF. The V and J genes are TRBV5-6 and TRBJ2-4, with 11 bases lining up with TRBD2. This CDR3 comprises 13 residues. V shed 6 bases, J shed 4 bases, and the junction held 0 bases outside the gene matches. Looked up from germline, CDR1 is SGHDT and CDR2 is YYEEEE. Supplemented by reference TRBV5-6 and TRBJ2-4, the full variable domain reads DAGVTQSPTHLIKTRGQQVTLRCSPKSGHDTVSWYQQALGQGPQFIFQYYEEEERQRGNFPDRFSGHQFPNYSSELNVNALLLGDSALYLCASTSGGKNIQYFGAGTRLSVL.

In its sample, this clone was seen once. The rearrangement joins TRBV15 to TRBJ1-2; D possibly corresponds to TRBD1 (6 bases). Deletions cut 5 bases from V and 0 bases from J, with 13 bases between. Germline CDR1 and CDR2: LNHNV and YYDKDF (reference sequence). This CDR3 is built from 15 residues. CDR3 nucleotides: TGTGCCACCAGCCAAAACAGGGTTGCTAACTATGGCTACACCTTC. The encoded protein is CATSQNRVANYGYTF. Variable domain in full (rest from reference TRBV15 and TRBJ1-2): DAMVIQNPRYQVTQFGKPVTLSCSQTLNHNVMYWYQQKSSQAPKLLFHYYDKDFNNEADTPDNFQSRRPNTSFCFLDIRSPGLGDTAMYLCATSQNRVANYGYTFGSGTRLTVV.

This clone was seen only a few times. The chain employs TRBV6-5 and TRBJ1-1, with D hard to call. Germline V gene sequence: CDR1 MNHEY, CDR2 SVGAGI. The CDR3 consists of 14 residues. Trimming shortened V by 10 bases and J by 6 bases, and 21 bases separated the two germline ends. The DNA of the CDR3 is TGTGCCACCGAAAGGATGGGGAGCCTATCTGAAGCTTTCTTT. Amino acids: CATERMGSLSEAFF.

J is TRBJ2-3 and V is TRBV25-1; D possibly corresponds to TRBD2 (6 bases). The CDR3 consists of 14 residues. Germline V lookup: CDR1 MGHDK, CDR2 SYGVNS. With 7 bases removed from V and 4 bases from J, the gap between germline ends came to 15 bases. CDR3 nucleotide sequence: TGTGCCAGCACCGATGGAGGGACGCCAGATACGCAGTATTTT. It yields the protein CASTDGGTPDTQYF.

V gene TRBV11-2 combines with J gene TRBJ2-7, with TRBD2 matching over 7 bases. The germline gives CDR1 SGHAT, CDR2 FQNNGV. The CDR3 runs 16 residues. V dropped 1 base and J dropped 2; count of bases not matched to a gene: 8. The CDR3 coding sequence is TGTGCCAGCAGCTTAGTTGGGAGCGGGAAGACCTACGAGCAGTACTTC. Its protein product is CASSLVGSGKTYEQYF.

The rearrangement joins TRBV10-3 to TRBJ2-5; D may be TRBD1 (5 bases). Trimming pared 6 bases from V and 0 bases from J, leaving 14 bases between. The germline V gene has CDR1 ENHRY and CDR2 SYGVKD. The CDR3 is 15 amino acids. The CDR3 nucleotides read TGTGCCATCAGCGGTAGGGGCAGTAACCAAGAGACCCAGTACTTC. Protein sequence: CAISGRGSNQETQYF.

The CDR3 reads CSASWGVNTEAFF. CDR3 sequence (DNA): TGCAGTGCTAGTTGGGGGGTGAACACTGAAGCTTTCTTT. This chain links TRBV20-1 with TRBJ1-1, with a possible D match to TRBD1 (5 bases). Germline V gene sequence: CDR1 DFQATT, CDR2 SNEGSKA (reference sequence). V shed 3 bases and J shed 0 bases, with 8 bases lying between them. The CDR3 spans 13 residues.

The chain links TRBV10-2 to TRBJ1-2; 8 bases map to TRBD1. The CDR3 length is 16 residues. Unmatched junction bases numbered 9, after V lost 2 bases and J lost 4 bases. Germline V gives CDR1 WSHSY, CDR2 SAAADI. In nucleotides, the CDR3 is TGCGCCAGCAGTGAGACAAAAATGGGACAGGTCTATGGCTACACCTTC. As protein: CASSETKMGQVYGYTF.